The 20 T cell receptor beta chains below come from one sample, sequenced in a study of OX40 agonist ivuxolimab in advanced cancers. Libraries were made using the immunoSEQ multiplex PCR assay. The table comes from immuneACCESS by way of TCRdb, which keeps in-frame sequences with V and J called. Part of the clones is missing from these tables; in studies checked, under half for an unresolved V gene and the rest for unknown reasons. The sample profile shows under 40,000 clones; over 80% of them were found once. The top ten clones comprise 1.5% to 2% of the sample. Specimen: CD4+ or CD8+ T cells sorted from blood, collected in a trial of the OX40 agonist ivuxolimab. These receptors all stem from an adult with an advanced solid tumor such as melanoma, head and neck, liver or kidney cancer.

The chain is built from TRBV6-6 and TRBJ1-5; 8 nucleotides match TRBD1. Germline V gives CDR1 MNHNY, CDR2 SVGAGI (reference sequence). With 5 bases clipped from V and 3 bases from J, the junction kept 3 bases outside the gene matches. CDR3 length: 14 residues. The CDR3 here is CASSPDRDNQPQHF. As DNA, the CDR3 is TGTGCCAGCAGTCCGGACAGGGACAATCAGCCCCAGCATTTT.

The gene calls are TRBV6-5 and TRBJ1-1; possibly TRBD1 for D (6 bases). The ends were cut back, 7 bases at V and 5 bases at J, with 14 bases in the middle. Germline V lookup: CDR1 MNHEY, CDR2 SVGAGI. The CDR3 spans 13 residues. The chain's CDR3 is CASTRGAQTEAFF. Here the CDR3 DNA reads TGTGCCAGCACCCGGGGGGCGCAAACTGAAGCTTTCTTT.

In DNA form, the CDR3 reads TGCGCCAGCAGCTCGGGACGCCCAGCGACAGATACGCAGTATTTT. Translated, it gives CASSSGRPATDTQYF. The gene calls are TRBV5-1 and TRBJ2-3; either TRBD1 or TRBD2 may supply D (5 bases each). Germline CDR1 SGHRS, CDR2 YFSETQ. V was clipped by 3 bases and J by 3 bases, with 14 bases between them. The CDR3 covers 15 residues. The full variable domain, in which reference TRBV5-1 and TRBJ2-3 provide the parts outside the CDR3, is KAGVTQTPRYLIKTRGQQVTLSCSPISGHRSVSWYQQTPGQGLQFLFEYFSETQRNKGNFPGRFSGRQFSNSRSEMNVSTLELGDSALYLCASSSGRPATDTQYFGPGTRLTVL.

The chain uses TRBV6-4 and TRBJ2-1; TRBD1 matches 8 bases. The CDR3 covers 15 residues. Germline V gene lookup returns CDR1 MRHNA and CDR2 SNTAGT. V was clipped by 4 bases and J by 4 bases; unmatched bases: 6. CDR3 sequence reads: CASSVGQGTYNEQFF. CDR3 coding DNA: TGTGCCAGCAGTGTTGGACAGGGAACGTACAATGAGCAGTTCTTC.

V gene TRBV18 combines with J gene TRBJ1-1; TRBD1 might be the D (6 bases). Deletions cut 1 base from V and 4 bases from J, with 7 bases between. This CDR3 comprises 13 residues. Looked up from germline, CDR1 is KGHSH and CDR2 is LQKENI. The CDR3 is CASSPRGGTEAFF. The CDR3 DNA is TGTGCCAGCTCACCACGAGGGGGCACTGAAGCTTTCTTT.

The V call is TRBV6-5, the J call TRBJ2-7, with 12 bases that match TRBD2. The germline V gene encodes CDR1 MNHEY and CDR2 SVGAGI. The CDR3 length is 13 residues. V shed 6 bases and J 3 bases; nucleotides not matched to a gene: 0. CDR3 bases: TGTGCCAGCAGGACTAGCGGGAGCTACGAGCAGTACTTC. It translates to CASRTSGSYEQYF.

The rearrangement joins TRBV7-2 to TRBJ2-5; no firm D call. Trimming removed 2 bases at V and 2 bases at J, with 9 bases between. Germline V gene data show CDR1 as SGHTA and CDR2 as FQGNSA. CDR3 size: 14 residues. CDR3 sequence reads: CASSLRAAQETQYF. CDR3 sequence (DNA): TGTGCCAGCAGCTTACGGGCAGCTCAAGAGACCCAGTACTTC.

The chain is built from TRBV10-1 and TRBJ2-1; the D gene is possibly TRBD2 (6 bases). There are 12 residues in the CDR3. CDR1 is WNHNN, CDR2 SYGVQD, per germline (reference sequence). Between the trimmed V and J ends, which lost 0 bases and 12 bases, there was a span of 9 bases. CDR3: CASSESSGLQFF. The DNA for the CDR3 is TGCGCCAGCAGTGAGTCTAGCGGACTGCAGTTCTTC.

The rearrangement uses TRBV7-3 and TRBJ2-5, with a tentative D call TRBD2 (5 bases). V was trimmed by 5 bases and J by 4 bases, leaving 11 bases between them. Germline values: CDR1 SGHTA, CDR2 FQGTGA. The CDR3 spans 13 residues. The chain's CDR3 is CASSHPGRETQYF. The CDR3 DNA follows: TGTGCCAGCAGCCATCCGGGAAGAGAGACCCAGTACTTC.

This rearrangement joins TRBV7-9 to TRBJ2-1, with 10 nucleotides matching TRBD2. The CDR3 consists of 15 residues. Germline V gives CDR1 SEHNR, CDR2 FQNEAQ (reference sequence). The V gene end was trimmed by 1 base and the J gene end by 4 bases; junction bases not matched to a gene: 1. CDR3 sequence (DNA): TGTGCCAGCAGCTTAGGAGCGGGGGGGTACAATGAGCAGTTCTTC. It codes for CASSLGAGGYNEQFF.

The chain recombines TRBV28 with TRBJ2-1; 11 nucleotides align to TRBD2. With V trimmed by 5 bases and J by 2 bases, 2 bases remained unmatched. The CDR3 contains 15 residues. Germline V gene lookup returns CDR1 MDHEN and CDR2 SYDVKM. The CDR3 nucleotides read TGTGCCAGCAGTCTTAGCGGGAGGGCCTACAATGAGCAGTTCTTC. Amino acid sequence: CASSLSGRAYNEQFF.

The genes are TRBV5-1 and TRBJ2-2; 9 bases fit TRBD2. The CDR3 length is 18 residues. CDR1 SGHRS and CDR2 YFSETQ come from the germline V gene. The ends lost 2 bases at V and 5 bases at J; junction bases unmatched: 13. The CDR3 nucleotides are TGCGCCAGCAGCTTATTTAGCGGGAGCCTAGTCGGAACCGGGGAGCTGTTTTTT. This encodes CASSLFSGSLVGTGELFF.

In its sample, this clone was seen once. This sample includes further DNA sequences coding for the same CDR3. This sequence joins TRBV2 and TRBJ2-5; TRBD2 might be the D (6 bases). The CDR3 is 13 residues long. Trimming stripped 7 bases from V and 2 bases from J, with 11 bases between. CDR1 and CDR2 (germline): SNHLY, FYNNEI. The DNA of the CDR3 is TGTGCCAGCACGGGGGACCGGCAAGAGACCCAGTACTTC. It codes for CASTGDRQETQYF.

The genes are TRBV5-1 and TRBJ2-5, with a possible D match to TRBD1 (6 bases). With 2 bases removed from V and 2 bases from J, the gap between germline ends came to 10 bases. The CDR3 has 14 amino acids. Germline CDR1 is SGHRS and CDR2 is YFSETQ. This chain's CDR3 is CASSLEGGQETQYF. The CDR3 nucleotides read TGCGCCAGCAGCTTAGAAGGGGGTCAAGAGACCCAGTACTTC.

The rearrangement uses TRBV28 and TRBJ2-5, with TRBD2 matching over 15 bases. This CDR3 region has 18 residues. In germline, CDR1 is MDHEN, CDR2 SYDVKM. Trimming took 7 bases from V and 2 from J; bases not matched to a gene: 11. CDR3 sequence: CASTTGLAGGEGQETQYF. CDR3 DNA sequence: TGTGCCAGCACCACGGGACTAGCGGGAGGTGAGGGGCAAGAGACCCAGTACTTC. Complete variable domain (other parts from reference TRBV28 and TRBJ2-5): DVKVTQSSRYLVKRTGEKVFLECVQDMDHENMFWYRQDPGLGLRLIYFSYDVKMKEKGDIPEGYSVSREKKERFSLILESASTNQTSMYLCASTTGLAGGEGQETQYFGPGTRLLVL.

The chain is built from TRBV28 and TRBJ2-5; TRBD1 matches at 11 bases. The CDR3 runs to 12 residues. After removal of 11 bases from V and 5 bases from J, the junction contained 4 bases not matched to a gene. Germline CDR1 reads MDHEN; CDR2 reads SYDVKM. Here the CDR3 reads CAVDRGRETQYF. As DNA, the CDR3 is TGTGCCGTGGACAGGGGGCGGGAGACCCAGTACTTC.

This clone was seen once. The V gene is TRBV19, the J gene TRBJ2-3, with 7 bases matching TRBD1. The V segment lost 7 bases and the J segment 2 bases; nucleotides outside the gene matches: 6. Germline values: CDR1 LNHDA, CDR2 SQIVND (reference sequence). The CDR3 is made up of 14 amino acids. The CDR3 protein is CASTDRAHTDTQYF. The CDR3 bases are TGTGCCAGTACTGACAGGGCACACACAGATACGCAGTATTTT.

CDR3 loop: CASRPHWNTGELFF. CDR3 bases: TGTGCCAGCAGGCCTCACTGGAACACCGGGGAGCTGTTTTTT. The rearrangement uses TRBV7-8 and TRBJ2-2; D gene uncertain. The germline V and J ends were trimmed by 6 bases and 1 base, with 9 bases remaining between them. Germline lookup yields CDR1 SGHVS and CDR2 FQNEAQ. There are 14 residues in the CDR3. The complete variable domain, with remaining parts taken from reference TRBV7-8 and TRBJ2-2, reads GAGVSQSPRYKVAKRGQDVALRCDPISGHVSLFWYQQALGQGPEFLTYFQNEAQLDKSGLPSDRFFAERPEGSVSTLKIQRTQQEDSAVYLCASRPHWNTGELFFGEGSRLTVL.

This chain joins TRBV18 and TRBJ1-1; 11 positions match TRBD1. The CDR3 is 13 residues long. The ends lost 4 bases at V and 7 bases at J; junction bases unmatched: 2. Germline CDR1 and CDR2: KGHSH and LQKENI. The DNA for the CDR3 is TGTGCCAGCTCACAGGGACAGGGGGGTGAAGCTTTCTTT. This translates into CASSQGQGGEAFF.

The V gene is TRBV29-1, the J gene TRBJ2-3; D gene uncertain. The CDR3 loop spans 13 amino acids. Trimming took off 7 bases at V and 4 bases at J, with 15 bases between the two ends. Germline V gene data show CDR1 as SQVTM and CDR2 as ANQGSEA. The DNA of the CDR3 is TGCAGCGCCCGCCCCCTTGGTGCAGATACGCAGTATTTT. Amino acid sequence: CSARPLGADTQYF.